This TCR beta chain was found in a study of post-analysis software for immune sequencing data. Broader study findings: The five TRBV segments detected at higher frequency in patients than in controls included TRBV5-6, TRBV5-1 and TRBV20-1.

This clonotype was recorded a few times. The antigen is unknown. Unique molecular identifiers tagged the TCR beta cDNA libraries. TCRdb used MiXCR to reprocess the PCR reads, holding one entry per CDR3 protein. The table has roughly 800,000 distinct CDR3 sequences, approximately 53% seen once. This CDR3 is 16 amino acids long. V lost 0 bases and J 4 bases, leaving 16 bases between the germline ends. Germline V gives CDR1 DFQATT, CDR2 SNEGSKA (reference sequence). The sequence was obtained from a girl between 5 and 17 years old with multiple sclerosis. The material sequenced was blood. The chain combines TRBV20-1 with TRBJ2-1, with D maybe TRBD2 (6 bases). The CDR3 DNA sequence: TGCAGTGCTAGAGATTTCGGCGGGGTGGTTTACAATGAGCAGTTCTTC. Translated, it gives CSARDFGGVVYNEQFF.